This T cell receptor beta chain comes out of a study of a mutant IDH1 vaccine in newly diagnosed glioma. Study background: Vaccination started 4-6 weeks after radiotherapy alone, or with temozolomide cycles. Prior therapy was radiotherapy, temozolomide, or both; most received both.

This clone was detected only once. Antigen: not known. As for time point: week 35, safety follow-up. With topical imiquimod, each dose of the vaccine consisted of 300 ug of mutant IDH1 20-mer peptide. There were new WHO grade 3 or 4 astrocytomas in the donors, and these were IDH1-mutant and ATRX-lost. Study findings and constraints: Among all patients, vaccine-induced immune responses occurred in around 95%.

The table came from immunoSEQ multiplex PCR; TCRdb's copy has only in-frame clones and leaves some out. The sample has 25,000 to 40,000 clones; around 73% are singletons. The specimen was PBMCs, collected from a glioma patient whose treatment included an IDH1 peptide vaccine. This receptor was taken from a woman aged 40 to 50 with glioma.

This CDR3 is CASSAGKEKLFF. The DNA for the CDR3 is TGTGCCAGCAGCGCAGGGAAGGAAAAACTGTTTTTT. The gene calls are TRBV9 and TRBJ1-4; TRBD1 is a possible D gene (5 bases). V was clipped by 3 bases and J by 8 bases, with 8 bases between them. This CDR3 is 12 amino acids long. Germline CDR1 is SGDLS and CDR2 is YYNGEE. Combining the CDR3 with reference TRBV9 and TRBJ1-4 gives the whole variable domain DSGVTQTPKHLITATGQRVTLRCSPRSGDLSVYWYQQSLDQGLQFLIQYYNGEERAKGNILERFSAQQFPDLHSELNLSSLELGDSALYFCASSAGKEKLFFGSGTQLSVL.